The 6 T cell receptor beta chains in this list originate from one sample, sequenced in a study of blood T cell repertoires in COVID-19. Sequenced by immunoSEQ multiplex PCR; TCRdb stores in-frame clones only, minus some. This sample carries 190,000 or so clones, approximately 78% of them seen once, and the ten largest clones take approximately 10%. Sequenced sample: peripheral blood. The origin of the receptors is a woman over 75 with COVID-19, enrolled during active disease.

This clone was seen more than once but under ten times. The chain uses TRBV30 and TRBJ1-2; TRBD1 matches at 9 bases. The CDR3 extends over 15 amino acids. Trimming removed 3 bases from V and 6 bases from J; junction bases left unmatched: 11. Per the germline V gene, CDR1 is GTSNPN and CDR2 is SVGIG (reference sequence). CDR3: CAWRGTGTGRDGYTF. CDR3 sequence (DNA): TGTGCCTGGAGAGGTACCGGGACAGGGAGGGATGGCTACACCTTC.

This chain joins TRBV6-2 or TRBV6-3 and TRBJ2-5; the D gene is possibly TRBD2 (6 bases). V was trimmed by 2 bases and J by 7 bases, leaving 14 bases between them. Germline V gene data show CDR1 as MNHEY and CDR2 as SVGEGT. The CDR3 totals 14 residues. CDR3 amino acids: CASSYGPGRGTQYF. CDR3 nucleotides: TGTGCCAGCAGTTACGGCCCAGGGCGGGGGACCCAGTACTTC.

V and J are TRBV6-6 and TRBJ1-6; TRBD1 aligns across 11 bases. J was trimmed by 5 bases and V by 5 bases; bases with no gene match: 11. Germline assignment: CDR1 MNHNY and CDR2 SVGAGI (reference sequence). This CDR3 is 18 amino acids long. CDR3: CASSRRVPGQGDNSPLHF. The CDR3 DNA is TGTGCCAGCAGTCGACGGGTACCGGGACAGGGGGATAATTCACCCCTCCACTTT.

This chain links TRBV28 with TRBJ2-7; 9 bases fit TRBD1. Germline trimming cut 5 bases from V and 6 bases from J; bases unmatched to any gene: 2. The germline V gene encodes CDR1 MDHEN and CDR2 SYDVKM. The CDR3 runs to 12 residues. The CDR3 loop reads CASSVTGGEQYF. DNA of the CDR3: TGTGCCAGCAGTGTGACAGGGGGCGAGCAGTACTTC. The variable domain in full, completed from reference TRBV28 and TRBJ2-7, reads DVKVTQSSRYLVKRTGEKVFLECVQDMDHENMFWYRQDPGLGLRLIYFSYDVKMKEKGDIPEGYSVSREKKERFSLILESASTNQTSMYLCASSVTGGEQYFGPGTRLTVT.

CDR3 region: CASSPVSGRDTGELFF. CDR3 coding DNA: TGTGCCAGCAGCCCTGTTAGCGGGAGGGACACCGGGGAGCTGTTTTTT. The chain combines TRBV11-3 with TRBJ2-2; TRBD2 matches at 11 bases. The V gene end was trimmed by 5 bases and the J gene end by 3 bases; junction bases not matched to a gene: 5. The CDR3 sequence is 16 residues long. Germline loops: CDR1 SGHNT, CDR2 YENEEA.

The chain carries TRBV5-4 and TRBJ2-3; 8 bases fit TRBD2. Per germline, CDR1 SGHNT and CDR2 YYREEE (reference sequence). The CDR3 contains 16 residues. Unmatched junction bases numbered 13, after V lost 4 bases and J lost 6 bases. CDR3 bases: TGTGCCAGCAGCGAAGGGGGACCAGCGGGAGTGGATACGCAGTATTTT. Residues: CASSEGGPAGVDTQYF.